The clone carrying this T cell receptor beta chain was found once. Its cognate antigen is unknown. One end of the junction is discordant with germline, which a read error may explain. The CDR3 spans 15 residues. Germline-derived CDR1 and CDR2 are MNHEY and SVGAGI. These data belong to a study of cytomegalovirus exposure and HLA in healthy donors. For the study at large: Approximately 170 million T cells yielded 117 million unique TCR beta sequences in earlier analysis.

PCR employed 60 Vbeta and 13 Jbeta primers. Clones were read by immunoSEQ multiplex PCR, and TCRdb kept only the in-frame ones, dropping some. The sample shows approximately 140,000 clones, over 70% of them seen only once. Study conclusions and caveats: Near-uniform donor sequencing depth was presumed by presence/absence analyses.

Sequenced sample: PBMCs. The sequence came from a woman aged 18-30 years in good health and CMV-seronegative. The chain joins TRBV6-5 to TRBJ1-1; 11 bases line up with TRBD1. CDR3 in amino acids: CASSRGTGGNTESFF. CDR3 in DNA: TGTGCCAGCAGTCGCGGGACAGGGGGAAACACTGAATCTTTCTTT.